The present T cell receptor beta chain was sequenced within a study of blood T cell repertoires in COVID-19. Study-wide context: Researchers got acute and convalescent COVID-19 samples from the United States, Italy and Spain. The cDNA or gDNA used as material had been derived from T cells, B-cell-depleted T cells, or PBMCs.

As handled by the study authors: Amplifying reference gene primers gave estimates of nucleated cell counts. Measured with immunoSEQ multiplex PCR; TCRdb has only the in-frame clones, and not every one. The V and J calls and clone size come from that table; D and trimming were worked out from the DNA. This table has 130,000 to 150,000 clones, 84% appearing once. The germline CDR1 and CDR2 sequences are LGHDT and YNNKEL (reference sequence). The length of the CDR3 is 11 residues. V shed 0 bases and J shed 9 bases, with 6 bases lying between them. Sequenced input: peripheral blood. The chain couples TRBV3-1 (or the pseudogene TRBV3-2) to TRBJ2-7; D gene uncertain. This clonotype originated in a human donor in a cohort sampled during active COVID-19. The CDR3 region has the DNA TGTGCCAGCAGCCAAGACCGAGGGCAGTACTTC. This gives the protein CASSQDRGQYF.